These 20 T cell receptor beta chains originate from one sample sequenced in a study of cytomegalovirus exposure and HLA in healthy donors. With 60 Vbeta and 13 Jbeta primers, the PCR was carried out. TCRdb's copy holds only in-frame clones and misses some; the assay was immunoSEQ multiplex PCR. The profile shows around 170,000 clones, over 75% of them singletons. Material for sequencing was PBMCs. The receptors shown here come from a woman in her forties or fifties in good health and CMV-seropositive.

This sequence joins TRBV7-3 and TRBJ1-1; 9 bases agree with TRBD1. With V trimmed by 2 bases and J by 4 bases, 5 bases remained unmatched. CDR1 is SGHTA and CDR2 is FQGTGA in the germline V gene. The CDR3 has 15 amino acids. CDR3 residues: CASSLQGQGITEAFF. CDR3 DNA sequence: TGTGCCAGCAGCTTACAGGGACAGGGTATCACTGAAGCTTTCTTT.

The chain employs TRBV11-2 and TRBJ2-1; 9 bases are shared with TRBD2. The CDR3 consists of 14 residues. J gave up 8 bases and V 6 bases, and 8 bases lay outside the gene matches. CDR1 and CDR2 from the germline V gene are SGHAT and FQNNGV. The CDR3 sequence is CASRITGTSHEQFF. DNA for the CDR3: TGTGCCAGCAGAATCACCGGGACTAGCCATGAGCAGTTCTTC. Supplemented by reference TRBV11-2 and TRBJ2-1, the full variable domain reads EAGVAQSPRYKIIEKRQSVAFWCNPISGHATLYWYQQILGQGPKLLIQFQNNGVVDDSQLPKDRFSAERLKGVDSTLKIQPAKLEDSAVYLCASRITGTSHEQFFGPGTRLTVL.

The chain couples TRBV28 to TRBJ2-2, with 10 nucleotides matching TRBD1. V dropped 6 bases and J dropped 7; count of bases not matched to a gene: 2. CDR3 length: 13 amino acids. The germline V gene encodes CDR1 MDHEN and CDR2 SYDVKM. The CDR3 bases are TGTGCCAGCAGGGGACAGGGGATCGGGGAGCTGTTTTTT. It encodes CASRGQGIGELFF.

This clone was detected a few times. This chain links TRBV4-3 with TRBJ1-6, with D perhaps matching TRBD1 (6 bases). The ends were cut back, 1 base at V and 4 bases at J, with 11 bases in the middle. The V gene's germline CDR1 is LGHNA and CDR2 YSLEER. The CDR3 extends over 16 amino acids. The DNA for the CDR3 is TGCGCCAGCAGCCAAGCAGACAGGTCTTATAATTCACCCCTCCACTTT. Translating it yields CASSQADRSYNSPLHF.

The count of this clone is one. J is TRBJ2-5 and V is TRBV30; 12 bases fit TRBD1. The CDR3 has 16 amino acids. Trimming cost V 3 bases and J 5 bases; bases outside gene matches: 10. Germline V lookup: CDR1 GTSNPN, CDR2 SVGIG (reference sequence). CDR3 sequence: CAWRPNRDRGRETQYF. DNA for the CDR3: TGTGCCTGGAGACCTAACCGGGACAGGGGGCGGGAGACCCAGTACTTC.

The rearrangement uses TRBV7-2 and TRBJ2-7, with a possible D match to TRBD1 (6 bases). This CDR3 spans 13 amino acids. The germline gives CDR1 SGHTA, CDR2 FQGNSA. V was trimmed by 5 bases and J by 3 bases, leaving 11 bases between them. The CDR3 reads CASSQGTYYEQYF. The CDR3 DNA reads TGTGCCAGCAGCCAGGGGACCTACTACGAGCAGTACTTC.

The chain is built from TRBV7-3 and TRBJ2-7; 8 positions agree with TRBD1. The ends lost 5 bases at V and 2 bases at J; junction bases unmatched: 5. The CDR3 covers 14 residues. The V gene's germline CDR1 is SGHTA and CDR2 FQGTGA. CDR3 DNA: TGTGCCAGCAGCCCCGGACAGGGTCCCTACGAGCAGTACTTC. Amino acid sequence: CASSPGQGPYEQYF.

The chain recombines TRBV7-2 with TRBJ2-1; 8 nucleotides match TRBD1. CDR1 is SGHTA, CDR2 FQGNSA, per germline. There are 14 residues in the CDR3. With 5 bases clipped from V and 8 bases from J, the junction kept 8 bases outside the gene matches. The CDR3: CASSQRGQVYEQFF. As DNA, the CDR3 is TGTGCCAGCAGCCAAAGGGGACAGGTCTATGAGCAGTTCTTC. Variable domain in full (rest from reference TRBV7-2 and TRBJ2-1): GAGVSQSPSNKVTEKGKDVELRCDPISGHTALYWYRQSLGQGLEFLIYFQGNSAPDKSGLPSDRFSAERTGGSVSTLTIQRTQQEDSAVYLCASSQRGQVYEQFFGPGTRLTVL.

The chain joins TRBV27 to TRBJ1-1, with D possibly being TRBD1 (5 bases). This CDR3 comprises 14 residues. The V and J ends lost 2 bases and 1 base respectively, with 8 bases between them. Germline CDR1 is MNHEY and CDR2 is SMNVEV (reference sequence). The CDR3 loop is CASSLDRANTEAFF. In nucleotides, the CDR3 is TGTGCCAGCAGTTTAGACAGAGCGAACACTGAAGCTTTCTTT.

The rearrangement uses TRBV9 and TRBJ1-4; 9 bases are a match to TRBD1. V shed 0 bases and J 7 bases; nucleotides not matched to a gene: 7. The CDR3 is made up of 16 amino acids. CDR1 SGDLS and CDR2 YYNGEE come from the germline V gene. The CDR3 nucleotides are TGTGCCAGCAGCGTAGCCCAGGGACAGGGTGGTGAAAAACTGTTTTTT. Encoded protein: CASSVAQGQGGEKLFF.

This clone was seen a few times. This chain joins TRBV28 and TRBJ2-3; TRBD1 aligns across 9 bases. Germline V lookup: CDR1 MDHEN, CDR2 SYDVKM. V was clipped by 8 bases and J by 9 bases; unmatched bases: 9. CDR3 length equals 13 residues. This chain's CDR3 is CASQDGTGKTQYF. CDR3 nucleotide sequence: TGTGCCAGCCAAGATGGGACAGGGAAAACGCAGTATTTT.

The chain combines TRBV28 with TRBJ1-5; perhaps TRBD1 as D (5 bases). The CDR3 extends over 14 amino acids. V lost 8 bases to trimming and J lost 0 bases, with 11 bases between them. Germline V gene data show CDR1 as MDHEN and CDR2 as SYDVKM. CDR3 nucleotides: TGTGCCAGCGGGGGGTTCTATAGCAATCAGCCCCAGCATTTT. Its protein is CASGGFYSNQPQHF. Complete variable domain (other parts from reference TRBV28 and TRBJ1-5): DVKVTQSSRYLVKRTGEKVFLECVQDMDHENMFWYRQDPGLGLRLIYFSYDVKMKEKGDIPEGYSVSREKKERFSLILESASTNQTSMYLCASGGFYSNQPQHFGDGTRLSIL.

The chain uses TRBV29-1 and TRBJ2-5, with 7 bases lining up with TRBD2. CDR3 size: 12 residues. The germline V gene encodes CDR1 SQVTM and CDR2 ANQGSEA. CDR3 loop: CSGVTSEETQYF. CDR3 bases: TGCAGTGGGGTAACTAGCGAAGAGACCCAGTACTTC.

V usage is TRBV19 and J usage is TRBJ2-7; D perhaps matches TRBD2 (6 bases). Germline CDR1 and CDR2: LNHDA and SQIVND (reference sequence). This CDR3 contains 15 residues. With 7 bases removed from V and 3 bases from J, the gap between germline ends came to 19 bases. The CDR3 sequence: CASKPSGESGYEQYF. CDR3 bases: TGTGCCAGTAAGCCGTCGGGGGAGAGTGGCTACGAGCAGTACTTC.

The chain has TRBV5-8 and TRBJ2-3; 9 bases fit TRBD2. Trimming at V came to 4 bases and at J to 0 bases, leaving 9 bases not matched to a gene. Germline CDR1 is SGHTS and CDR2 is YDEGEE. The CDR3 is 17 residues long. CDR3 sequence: CASSRQTGLASTDTQYF. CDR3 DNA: TGTGCCAGCAGCCGCCAAACGGGACTAGCCAGCACAGATACGCAGTATTTT.

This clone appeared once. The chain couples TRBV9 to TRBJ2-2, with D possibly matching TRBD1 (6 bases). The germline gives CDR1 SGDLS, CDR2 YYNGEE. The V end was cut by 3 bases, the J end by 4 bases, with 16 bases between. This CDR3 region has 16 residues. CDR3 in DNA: TGTGCCAGCAGCGGAGGGGCGGGCAGGGGCACCGGGGAGCTGTTTTTT. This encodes CASSGGAGRGTGELFF.

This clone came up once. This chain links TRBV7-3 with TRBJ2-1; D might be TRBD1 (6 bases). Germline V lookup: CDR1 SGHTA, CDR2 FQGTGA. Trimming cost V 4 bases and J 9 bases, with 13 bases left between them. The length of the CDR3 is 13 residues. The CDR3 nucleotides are TGTGCCAGCAGCTCCAGGGGTAAGAGTGAGCAGTTCTTC. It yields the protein CASSSRGKSEQFF.

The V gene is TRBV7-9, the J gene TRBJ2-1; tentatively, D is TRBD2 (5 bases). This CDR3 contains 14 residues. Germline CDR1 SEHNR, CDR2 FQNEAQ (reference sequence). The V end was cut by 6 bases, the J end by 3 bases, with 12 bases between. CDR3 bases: TGTGCCAGCAGGGCGGGTAGCCGCTACAATGAGCAGTTCTTC. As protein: CASRAGSRYNEQFF. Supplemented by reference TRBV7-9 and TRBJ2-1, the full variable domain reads DTGVSQNPRHKITKRGQNVTFRCDPISEHNRLYWYRQTLGQGPEFLTYFQNEAQLEKSRLLSDRFSAERPKGSFSTLEIQRTEQGDSAMYLCASRAGSRYNEQFFGPGTRLTVL.

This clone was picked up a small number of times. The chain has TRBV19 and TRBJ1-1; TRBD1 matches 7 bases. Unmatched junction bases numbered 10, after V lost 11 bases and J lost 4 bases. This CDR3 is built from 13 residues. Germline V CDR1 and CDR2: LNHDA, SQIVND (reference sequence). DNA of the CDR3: TGTGCCTCTCAGGGACAGAGGATCACTGAAGCTTTCTTT. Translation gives CASQGQRITEAFF.

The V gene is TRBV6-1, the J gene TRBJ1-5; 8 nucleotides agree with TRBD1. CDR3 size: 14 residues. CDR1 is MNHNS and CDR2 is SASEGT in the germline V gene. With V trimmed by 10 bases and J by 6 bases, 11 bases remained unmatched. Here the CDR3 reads CAIMDRDNGQPQHF. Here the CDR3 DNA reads TGTGCCATTATGGACAGGGATAACGGTCAGCCCCAGCATTTT.